This T cell receptor (beta chain) was retrieved from a study of blood T cell repertoires in COVID-19. Sequencing was performed with immunoSEQ multiplex PCR; in TCRdb, only in-frame clones are kept and a portion is missing. This sample carries under 450,000 clones, more than 85% of them seen once, and the ten largest clones take 2.5% to 3.5%. The germline V gene encodes CDR1 SNHLY and CDR2 FYNNEI. Trimming left V 7 bases short and J 6 bases short, with 21 bases between. This CDR3 has 15 amino acids. Sample: PBMCs or T cells enriched from blood (not recorded which). The TCR comes from a woman aged 25 to 39 who had recovered from COVID-19. The chain combines TRBV2 with TRBJ1-1; TRBD1 is a possible D gene (5 bases). CDR3: CASTGRGRGPAEAFF. CDR3 coding DNA: TGTGCCAGCACCGGGCGGGGCCGGGGACCGGCTGAAGCTTTCTTT.